A single sample gave rise to the 3 T cell receptor beta chains below, sequenced in a study of early T cells in non-severe SARS-CoV-2 infection. TCRdb processed the 5' RACE reads anew with MiXCR; each CDR3 protein has one entry. Here the sample spans roughly 51,000 distinct CDR3 sequences, roughly 7.6% being singletons. The sample was whole blood, taken at baseline. The receptor source for this set is an adult who was a healthcare worker with PCR-confirmed SARS-CoV-2 infection or an uninfected control (not recorded which).

In this sample, this clonotype turned up many times. The J gene is TRBJ2-1, the V gene TRBV7-9; 11 bases agree with TRBD2. V was pared by 5 bases and J by 2 bases, with 11 bases of the junction left unmatched. The germline V gene encodes CDR1 SEHNR and CDR2 FQNEAQ (reference sequence). The CDR3 has 18 amino acids. The CDR3 bases are TGTGCCAGCAGCCCCCGGCCGGGACTAGCGGAGACCTACAATGAGCAGTTCTTC. This codes for CASSPRPGLAETYNEQFF.

The genes are TRBV20-1 and TRBJ2-7, with TRBD2 matching 7 bases. The germline V gene encodes CDR1 DFQATT and CDR2 SNEGSKA (reference sequence). The CDR3 spans 16 residues. The trim removed 4 bases at V and 3 bases at J, leaving 15 bases unmatched. This chain's CDR3 is CSAISPERGHNYEQYF. CDR3 in DNA: TGCAGTGCTATTAGTCCCGAGCGGGGCCACAACTACGAGCAGTACTTC.

This clonotype has at least ten counts. This rearrangement joins TRBV19 to TRBJ2-7; D not resolved. The CDR3 is 12 residues long. V was trimmed by 4 bases and J by 2 bases, leaving 6 bases between them. Germline values: CDR1 LNHDA, CDR2 SQIVND (reference sequence). The CDR3 bases are TGTGCCAGTAGTAGCCGCCCCTACGAGCAGTACTTC. Translation gives CASSSRPYEQYF.